A single T cell receptor beta chain is shown here with its context. Its antigen is unidentified. This sample was included in a study of radiation and T cells in renal cell carcinoma. Time point indicated: blood 2 weeks post-SBRT. Treatment in this sample: 15 Gy SBRT to primary tumor, nephrectomy 4 weeks later. Study results and caveats: Top tumor clonotypes rose in blood 2 weeks post-radiation, then contracted.

Method: immunoSEQ multiplex PCR; TCRdb's copy keeps in-frame clones and lacks some. Among about 130,000 clones listed, 81% were seen once. CDR1 and CDR2 (germline): KGHSH, LQKENI. This CDR3 comprises 15 residues. Trimming stripped 5 bases from V and 3 bases from J, with 17 bases between. The sample here was blood, taken from a patient whose treatment included radiotherapy and nephrectomy. This receptor was taken from a man aged 50-59 years with renal cell carcinoma. This chain uses TRBV18 with TRBJ2-7; maybe TRBD2 (6 bases). The CDR3 DNA is TGTGCCAGCTCATCTGGACTAAATGGCCTCTACGAGCAGTACTTC. Translation gives CASSSGLNGLYEQYF.